The present TCR beta chain was sequenced within a study of cytomegalovirus exposure and HLA in healthy donors. Study-wide findings and caveats: Being productive about 90% or about 30% of the time was typical of most TCR beta V segments in an earlier analysis.

This clone was observed a few times. The target antigen is unknown. It was with 60 Vbeta and 13 Jbeta primers that the PCR ran. TCRdb keeps only in-frame clones here, not all; method: immunoSEQ multiplex PCR. Here the sample spans fewer than 120,000 clones, about 73% being singletons. In germline, CDR1 is SGHRS, CDR2 YFSETQ. The junction had 4 bases not matched to a gene; V was cut back by 5 bases and J by 3 bases. There are 14 residues in the CDR3. The donors comprised healthy bone marrow donors. The rearrangement links TRBV5-1 to TRBJ2-2; 7 nucleotides match TRBD2. The sequence came from a woman aged 25 to 39 in good health and CMV-seronegative. Sequenced material: PBMCs. This chain's CDR3 is CASRVRGDTGELFF. The CDR3 DNA follows: TGCGCCAGCAGGGTTCGGGGGGACACCGGGGAGCTGTTTTTT.